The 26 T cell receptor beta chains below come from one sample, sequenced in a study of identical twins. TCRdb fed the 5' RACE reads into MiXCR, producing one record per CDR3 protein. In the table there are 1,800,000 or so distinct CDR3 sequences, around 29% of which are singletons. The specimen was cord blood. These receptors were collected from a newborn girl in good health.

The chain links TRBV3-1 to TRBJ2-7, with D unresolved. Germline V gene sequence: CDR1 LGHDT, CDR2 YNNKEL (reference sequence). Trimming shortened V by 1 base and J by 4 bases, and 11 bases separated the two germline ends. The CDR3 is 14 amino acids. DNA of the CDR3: TGTGCCAGCAGCCAAGGATGGGCGGAATACGAGCAGTACTTC. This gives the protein CASSQGWAEYEQYF.

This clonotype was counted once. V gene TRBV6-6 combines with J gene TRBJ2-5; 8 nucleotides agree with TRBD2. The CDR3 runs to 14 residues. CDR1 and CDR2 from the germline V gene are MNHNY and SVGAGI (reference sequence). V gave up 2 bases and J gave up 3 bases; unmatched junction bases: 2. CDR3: CASSYGTRKETQYF. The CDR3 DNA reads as TGTGCCAGCAGTTACGGGACTAGGAAAGAGACCCAGTACTTC.

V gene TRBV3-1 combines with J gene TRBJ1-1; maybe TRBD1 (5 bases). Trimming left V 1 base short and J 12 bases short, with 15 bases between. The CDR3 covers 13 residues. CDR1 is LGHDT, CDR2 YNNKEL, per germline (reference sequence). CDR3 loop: CASSQGPGIGTFF. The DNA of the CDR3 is TGTGCCAGCAGCCAAGGTCCAGGGATCGGGACTTTCTTT.

CDR3 bases: TGTGCCAGCAGCCTAGAGGGGCAGCACACCTACGAGCAGTACTTC. It translates to CASSLEGQHTYEQYF. The V call is TRBV12-3 or TRBV12-4, the J call TRBJ2-7; D may correspond to TRBD1 or TRBD2 (5 bases each). The V end lost 6 bases, the J end lost 2 bases, and 17 bases lay between the germline ends. CDR3 size: 15 residues.

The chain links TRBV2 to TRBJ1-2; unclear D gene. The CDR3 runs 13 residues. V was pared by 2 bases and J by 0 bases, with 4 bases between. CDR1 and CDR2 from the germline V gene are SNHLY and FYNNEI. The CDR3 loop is CASSERPNYGYTF. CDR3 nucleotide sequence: TGTGCCAGCAGTGAAAGGCCTAACTATGGCTACACCTTC.

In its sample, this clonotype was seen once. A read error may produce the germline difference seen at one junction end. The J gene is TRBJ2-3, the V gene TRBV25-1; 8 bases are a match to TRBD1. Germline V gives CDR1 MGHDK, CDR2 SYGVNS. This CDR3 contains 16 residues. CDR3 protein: CAGSERAGGPTDTQYF. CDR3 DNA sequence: TGTGCCGGCAGTGAAAGGGCAGGGGGCCCGACAGATACGCAGTATTTT.

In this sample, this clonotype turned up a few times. CDR3 in DNA: TGTGCCAGCAGCTTATCCGCGATAGAGACCCAGTACTTC. Its protein is CASSLSAIETQYF. This chain uses TRBV7-9 with TRBJ2-5, with no clear D. Trimming removed 2 bases from V and 4 bases from J, with 8 bases in between. The CDR3 is 13 amino acids. CDR1 and CDR2 (germline): SEHNR, FQNEAQ (reference sequence).

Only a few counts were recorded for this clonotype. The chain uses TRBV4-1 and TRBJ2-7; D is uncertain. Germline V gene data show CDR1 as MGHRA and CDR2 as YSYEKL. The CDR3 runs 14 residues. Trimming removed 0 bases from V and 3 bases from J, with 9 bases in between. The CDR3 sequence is CASSQDVGFYEQYF. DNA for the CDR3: TGCGCCAGCAGCCAAGATGTGGGGTTCTACGAGCAGTACTTC.

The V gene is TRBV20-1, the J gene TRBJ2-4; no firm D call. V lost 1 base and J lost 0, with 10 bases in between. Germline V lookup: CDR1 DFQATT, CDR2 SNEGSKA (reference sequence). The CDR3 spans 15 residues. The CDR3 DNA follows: TGCAGTGCTAGAGCCCCCCAGCTAGCCAAAAACATTCAGTACTTC. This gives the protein CSARAPQLAKNIQYF.

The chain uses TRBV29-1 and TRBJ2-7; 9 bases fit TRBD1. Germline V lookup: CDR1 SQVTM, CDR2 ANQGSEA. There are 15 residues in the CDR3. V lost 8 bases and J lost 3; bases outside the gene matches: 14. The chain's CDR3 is CSPLPGTGLNYEQYF. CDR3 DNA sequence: TGCAGCCCTCTACCCGGGACAGGGCTCAACTACGAGCAGTACTTC.

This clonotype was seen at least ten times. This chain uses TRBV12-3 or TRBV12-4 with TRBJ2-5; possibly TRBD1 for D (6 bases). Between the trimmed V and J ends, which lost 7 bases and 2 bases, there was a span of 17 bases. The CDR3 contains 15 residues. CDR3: CASTTTGQWQETQYF. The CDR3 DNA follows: TGTGCCAGCACCACGACAGGTCAATGGCAAGAGACCCAGTACTTC.

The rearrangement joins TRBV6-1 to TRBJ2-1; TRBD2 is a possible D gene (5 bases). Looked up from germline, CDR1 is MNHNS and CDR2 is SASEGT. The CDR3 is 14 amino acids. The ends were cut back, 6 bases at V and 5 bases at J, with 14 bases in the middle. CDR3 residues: CASRDFPLDNEQFF. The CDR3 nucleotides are TGTGCCAGCAGGGACTTCCCACTGGACAATGAGCAGTTCTTC.

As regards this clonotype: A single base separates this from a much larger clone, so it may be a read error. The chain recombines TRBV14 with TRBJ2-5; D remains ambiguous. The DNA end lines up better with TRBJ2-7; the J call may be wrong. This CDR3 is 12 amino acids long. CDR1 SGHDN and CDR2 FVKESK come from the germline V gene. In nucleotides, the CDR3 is TGTGCCAGCAGCGCCGGGTTCTACGAGCAGTACTTC. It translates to CASSAGFYEQYF.

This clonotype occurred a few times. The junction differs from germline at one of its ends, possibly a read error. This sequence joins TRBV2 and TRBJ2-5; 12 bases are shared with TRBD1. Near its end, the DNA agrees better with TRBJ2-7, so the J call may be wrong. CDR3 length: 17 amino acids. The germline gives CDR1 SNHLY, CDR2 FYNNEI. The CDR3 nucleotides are TGTACCAGCAGTTACCTCCCGGGACAGGGGGCGATCTACGAGCAGTACTTC. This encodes CTSSYLPGQGAIYEQYF.

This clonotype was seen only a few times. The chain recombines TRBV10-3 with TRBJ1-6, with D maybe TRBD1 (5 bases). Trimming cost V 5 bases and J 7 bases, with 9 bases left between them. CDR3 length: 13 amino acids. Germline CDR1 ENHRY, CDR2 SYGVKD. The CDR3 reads CAISPQENSPLHF. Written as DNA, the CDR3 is TGTGCCATCAGTCCACAGGAAAATTCACCCCTCCACTTT.

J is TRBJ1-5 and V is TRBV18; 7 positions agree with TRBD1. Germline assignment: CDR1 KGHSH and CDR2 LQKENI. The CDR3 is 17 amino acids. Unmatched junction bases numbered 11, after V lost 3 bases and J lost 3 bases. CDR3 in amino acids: CASSPPGRQGFNQPQHF. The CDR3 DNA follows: TGTGCCAGCTCACCGCCCGGAAGACAGGGTTTCAATCAGCCCCAGCATTTT.

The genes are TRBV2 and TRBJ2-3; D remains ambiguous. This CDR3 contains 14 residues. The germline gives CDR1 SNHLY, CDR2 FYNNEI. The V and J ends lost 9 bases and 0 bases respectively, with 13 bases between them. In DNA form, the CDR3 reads TGTGCCAGTACTCGGAGCGCTAGCACAGATACGCAGTATTTT. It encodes CASTRSASTDTQYF.

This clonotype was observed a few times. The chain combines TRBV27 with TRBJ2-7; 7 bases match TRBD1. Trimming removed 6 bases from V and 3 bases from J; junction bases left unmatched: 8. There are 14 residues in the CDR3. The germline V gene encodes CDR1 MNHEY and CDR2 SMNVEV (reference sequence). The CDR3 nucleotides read TGTGCCAGCAGCATAAAGGGGGCCGACTACGAGCAGTACTTC. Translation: CASSIKGADYEQYF.

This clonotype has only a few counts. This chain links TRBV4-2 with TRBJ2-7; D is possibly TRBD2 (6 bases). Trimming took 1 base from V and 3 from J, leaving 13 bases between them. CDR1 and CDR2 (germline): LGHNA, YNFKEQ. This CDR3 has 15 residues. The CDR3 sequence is CASSQVRDWGYEQYF. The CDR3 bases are TGTGCCAGCAGCCAAGTACGGGACTGGGGCTACGAGCAGTACTTC.

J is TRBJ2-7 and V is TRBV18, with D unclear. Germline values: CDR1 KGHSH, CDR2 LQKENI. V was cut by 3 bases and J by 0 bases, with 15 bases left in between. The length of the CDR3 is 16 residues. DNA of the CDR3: TGTGCCAGCTCACCTTCGAGCATGGCAGTCTCCTACGAGCAGTACTTC. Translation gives CASSPSSMAVSYEQYF.

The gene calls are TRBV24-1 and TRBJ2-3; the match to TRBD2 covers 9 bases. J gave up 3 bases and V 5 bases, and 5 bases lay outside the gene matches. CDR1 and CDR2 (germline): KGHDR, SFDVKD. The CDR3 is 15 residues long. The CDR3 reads CATSGERGATDTQYF. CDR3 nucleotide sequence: TGTGCCACCAGTGGCGAGCGGGGGGCGACAGATACGCAGTATTTT.

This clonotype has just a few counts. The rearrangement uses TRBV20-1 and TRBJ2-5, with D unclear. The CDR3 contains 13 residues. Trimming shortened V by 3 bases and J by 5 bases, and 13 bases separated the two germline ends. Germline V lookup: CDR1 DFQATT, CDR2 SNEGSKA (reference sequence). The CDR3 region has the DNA TGCAGTGCTAGGAAACCGACTGGGGAGACCCAGTACTTC. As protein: CSARKPTGETQYF.

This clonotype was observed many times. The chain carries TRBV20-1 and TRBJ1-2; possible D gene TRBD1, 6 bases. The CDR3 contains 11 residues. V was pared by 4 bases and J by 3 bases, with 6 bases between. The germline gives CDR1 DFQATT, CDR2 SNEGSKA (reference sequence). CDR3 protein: CSATGDYGYTF. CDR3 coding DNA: TGCAGTGCTACAGGGGACTATGGCTACACCTTC.

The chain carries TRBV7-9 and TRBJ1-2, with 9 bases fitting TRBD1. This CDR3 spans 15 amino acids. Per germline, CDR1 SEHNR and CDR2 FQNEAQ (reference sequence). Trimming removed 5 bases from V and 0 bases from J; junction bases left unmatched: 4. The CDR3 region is CASSRRQGANYGYTF. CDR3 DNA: TGTGCCAGCAGCAGGAGACAGGGGGCTAACTATGGCTACACCTTC. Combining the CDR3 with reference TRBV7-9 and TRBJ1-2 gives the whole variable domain DTGVSQNPRHKITKRGQNVTFRCDPISEHNRLYWYRQTLGQGPEFLTYFQNEAQLEKSRLLSDRFSAERPKGSFSTLEIQRTEQGDSAMYLCASSRRQGANYGYTFGSGTRLTVV.

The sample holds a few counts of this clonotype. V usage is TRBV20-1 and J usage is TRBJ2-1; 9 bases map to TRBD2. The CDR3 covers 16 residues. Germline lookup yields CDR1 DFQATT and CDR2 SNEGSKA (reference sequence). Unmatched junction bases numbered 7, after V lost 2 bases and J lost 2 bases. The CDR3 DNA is TGCAGTGCTAGACGAGGGGGCGGGAGGGCCTACAATGAGCAGTTCTTC. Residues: CSARRGGGRAYNEQFF.

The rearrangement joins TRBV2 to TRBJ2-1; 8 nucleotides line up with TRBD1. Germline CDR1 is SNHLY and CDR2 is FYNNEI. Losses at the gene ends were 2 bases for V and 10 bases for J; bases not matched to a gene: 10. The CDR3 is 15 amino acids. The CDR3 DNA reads TGTGCCAGCAGTGAAAGGACAGGGCCTACCTACGAGCAGTTCTTC. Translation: CASSERTGPTYEQFF.